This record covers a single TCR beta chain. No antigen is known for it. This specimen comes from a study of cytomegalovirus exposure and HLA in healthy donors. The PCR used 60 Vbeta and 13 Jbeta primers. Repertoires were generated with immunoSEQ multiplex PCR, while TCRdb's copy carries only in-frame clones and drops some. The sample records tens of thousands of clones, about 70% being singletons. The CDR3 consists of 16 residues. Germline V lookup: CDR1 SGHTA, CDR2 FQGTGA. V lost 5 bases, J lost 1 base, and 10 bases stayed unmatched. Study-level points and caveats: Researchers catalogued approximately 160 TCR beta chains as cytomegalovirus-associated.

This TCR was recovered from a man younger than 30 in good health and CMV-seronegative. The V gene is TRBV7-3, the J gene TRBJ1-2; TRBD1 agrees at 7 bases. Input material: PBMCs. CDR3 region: CASSVYRGPFNYGYTF. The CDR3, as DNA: TGTGCCAGCAGCGTCTACAGGGGTCCCTTTAACTATGGCTACACCTTC.